The rows below give T cell receptor beta chains drawn from one sample of a study of CD8+CD57+ T cells in acquired aplastic anemia. TCRdb analysed the reads with MiXCR anew, one entry per CDR3 protein. Among 150,000 to 200,000 distinct CDR3 sequences listed, 48% were seen once. The sample taken for sequencing was sorted CD4+, CD8+, or CD8+CD57+ T cells (not recorded which) from PBMCs. Receptor source: a human donor with aplastic anemia. Both conserved end residues are part of each CDR3. D genes are given only for firm matches. The size entry is marked missing in some rows and otherwise reads once, few, many or a size class.

>once|TRBD1|TRBJ2-1|TRBV29-1
CSVDRDRGSYNEQFF
TGCAGCGTTGACCGAGACAGGGGCTCCTACAATGAGCAGTTCTTC
>NA|TRBD2|TRBJ2-3|TRBV20-1
CSARVAGGSTDTQYF
TGCAGTGCTAGAGTTGCGGGAGGTTCCACAGATACGCAGTATTTT
>many|NA|TRBJ2-5|TRBV18
CASSPSGWETQYF
TGTGCCAGCTCACCTTCCGGGTGGGAGACCCAGTACTTC
>many|NA|TRBJ1-2|TRBV18
CASSPRDYGYTF
TGTGCCAGCTCACCACGGGACTATGGCTACACCTTC
>once|TRBD2|TRBJ2-7|TRBV4-2
CASSQGGSSGRTYEQYF
TGTGCCAGCAGCCAAGGGGGTTCGAGCGGGAGGACGTACGAGCAGTACTTC
>NA|NA|TRBJ1-2|TRBV6-2/TRBV6-3
CASSYSTGGAYGYTF
TGTGCCAGCAGTTACTCGACAGGTGGTGCCTATGGCTACACCTTC
>NA|NA|TRBJ1-1|TRBV29-1
CSVETLLVNTEAFF
TGCAGCGTTGAAACACTTCTCGTGAACACTGAAGCTTTCTTT
>many|TRBD2|TRBJ2-7|TRBV20-1
CSATRHTGTSGSGAYEQYF
TGCAGTGCTACCCGACATACCGGGACTAGCGGGAGCGGGGCCTACGAGCAGTACTTC
>NA|NA|TRBJ1-4|TRBV27
CASSDEPGRPNEKLFF
TGTGCCAGCAGTGATGAACCGGGACGTCCGAATGAAAAACTGTTTTTT
>many|NA|TRBJ2-5|TRBV20-1
CSASWPGLSHRAQYF
TGCAGTGCTAGTTGGCCGGGGTTAAGTCATCGGGCCCAGTACTTC
>NA|TRBD2|TRBJ2-5|TRBV5-1
CASSLATSGTYQETQYF
TGCGCCAGCAGCTTGGCGACTAGCGGCACTTACCAAGAGACCCAGTACTTC
>many|TRBD2|TRBJ2-1|TRBV20-1
CSAGTGLAGHDSYNEQFF
TGCAGTGCAGGTACCGGACTAGCGGGACACGACTCCTACAATGAGCAGTTCTTC
>NA|NA|TRBJ1-2|TRBV15
CATSPQVGSDGYTF
TGTGCCACCAGCCCACAAGTTGGATCTGATGGCTACACCTTC
>many|NA|TRBJ1-2|TRBV20-1
CSARRVGGVYGYTF
TGCAGTGCTAGGCGGGTTGGGGGGGTCTATGGCTACACCTTC
>NA|NA|TRBJ1-4|TRBV10-1
CASGESGDGHLINEKLFF
TGCGCCAGCGGTGAGTCCGGGGACGGACATTTGATCAATGAAAAACTGTTTTTT
>NA|NA|TRBJ1-3|TRBV10-3
CAISTELSGNTIYF
TGTGCCATCAGTACAGAGCTCTCTGGAAACACCATATATTTT
>NA|TRBD1|TRBJ2-7|TRBV20-1
CSARVQGRTAYEQYF
TGCAGTGCTAGAGTACAGGGGCGAACCGCCTACGAGCAGTACTTC
>NA|NA|TRBJ2-1|TRBV19
CASRPGPTSYNEQFF
TGTGCCAGTAGACCTGGACCAACCTCCTACAATGAGCAGTTCTTC
>few|NA|TRBJ2-1|TRBV5-4
CASSLGQLSYNEQFF
TGTGCCAGCAGCTTGGGGCAGCTCTCCTACAATGAGCAGTTCTTC
>many|NA|TRBJ1-1|TRBV6-1
CASSKEVYTEAFF
TGTGCCAGCAGTAAAGAGGTGTACACTGAAGCTTTCTTT
>NA|TRBD1|TRBJ1-2|TRBV24-1
CATSDVDRGYGYTF
TGTGCCACCAGTGACGTGGACAGGGGCTATGGCTACACCTTC
>many|TRBD2|TRBJ2-1|TRBV19
CASSITSGAYNEQFF
TGTGCCAGTAGCATAACTAGCGGGGCTTACAATGAGCAGTTCTTC
>NA|NA|TRBJ1-1|TRBV19
CASTPNTENTEAFF
TGTGCCAGTACCCCTAACACGGAGAACACTGAAGCTTTCTTT
>few|NA|TRBJ1-3|TRBV7-3
CASSLIFRRRDSAGNTIYF
TGTGCCAGCAGCTTAATATTCAGGCGGAGAGATAGCGCTGGAAACACCATATATTTT
>few|NA|TRBJ1-1|TRBV7-9
CASGTNTEAFF
TGTGCCAGCGGGACAAACACTGAAGCTTTCTTT
>few|TRBD2|TRBJ2-7|TRBV24-1
CATSDLTSEYEQYF
TGTGCCACCAGTGATCTAACTAGCGAGTACGAGCAGTACTTC
>many|NA|TRBJ2-7|TRBV3-1
CASSQGYQSSYEQYF
TGTGCCAGCAGCCAAGGGTACCAGAGCTCCTACGAGCAGTACTTC
>NA|NA|TRBJ1-2|TRBV5-1
CASQGTLRGYTF
TGCGCTAGCCAGGGAACCTTGAGAGGCTACACCTTC
>many|NA|TRBJ1-1|TRBV6-5
CASSYNWDGNTEAFF
TGTGCCAGCAGTTATAATTGGGACGGAAACACTGAAGCTTTCTTT
>NA|NA|TRBJ2-7|TRBV19
CASRLTVNSYEQYF
TGTGCCAGTAGACTGACAGTGAACTCCTACGAGCAGTACTTC
>NA|TRBD1|TRBJ2-1|TRBV7-2
CASSSGQFNEQFF
TGTGCCAGCAGCTCGGGACAGTTCAATGAGCAGTTCTTC
>NA|TRBD2|TRBJ2-3|TRBV5-6
CASSRASGSDTQYF
TGTGCCAGCAGCAGAGCTAGCGGGTCAGATACGCAGTATTTT
>NA|TRBD2|TRBJ2-7|TRBV5-5
CASSARLAGDEQYF
TGTGCCAGCAGCGCCCGGCTAGCGGGGGACGAGCAGTACTTC
>NA|TRBD2|TRBJ2-5|TRBV14
CASSQDASGGAEETQYF
TGTGCCAGCAGCCAAGATGCTAGCGGGGGGGCCGAAGAGACCCAGTACTTC
>once|NA|TRBJ2-5|TRBV19
CASSIDPQTQYF
TGTGCCAGTAGTATAGATCCGCAGACCCAGTACTTC
>NA|TRBD1|TRBJ1-2|TRBV10-3
CAIRPGQGDYTF
TGTGCCATTAGACCGGGACAGGGGGACTACACCTTC
>NA|NA|TRBJ1-1|TRBV14
CASSRWGTVTEAFF
TGTGCCAGCAGCCGATGGGGGACGGTCACTGAAGCTTTCTTT
>once|TRBD1|TRBJ1-2|TRBV7-6
CASSLGTGGNGYTF
TGTGCCAGCAGCCTGGGGACAGGGGGCAATGGCTACACCTTC
>once|NA|TRBJ1-5|TRBV5-5
CASSQGLRDQPQHF
TGCGCCAGCAGCCAAGGACTGCGCGATCAGCCCCAGCATTTT
>NA|NA|TRBJ2-2|TRBV10-1
CASSEFRVTGELFF
TGCGCCAGCAGTGAGTTCAGGGTCACCGGGGAGCTGTTTTTT
>NA|TRBD1|TRBJ1-2|TRBV29-1
CSVSRDRGYGYTF
TGCAGCGTCTCCCGGGACAGGGGCTATGGCTACACCTTC
>many|TRBD1|TRBJ1-2|TRBV19
CASSMEGQGTYGYTF
TGTGCCAGTAGTATGGAGGGACAGGGGACCTATGGCTACACCTTC
>NA|NA|TRBJ1-4|TRBV7-6
CASRGGNEKLFF
TGTGCCAGCAGAGGTGGTAATGAAAAACTGTTTTTT
>NA|NA|TRBJ2-1|TRBV14
CASSQKSYEQFF
TGTGCCAGCAGCCAGAAGTCTTATGAGCAGTTCTTC
>NA|NA|TRBJ2-5|TRBV10-3
CAISEGETQYF
TGTGCCATCAGTGAGGGGGAGACCCAGTACTTC
>few|NA|TRBJ2-5|TRBV7-7
CASSPNRQETQYF
TGTGCTAGCAGCCCCAACAGACAAGAGACCCAGTACTTC